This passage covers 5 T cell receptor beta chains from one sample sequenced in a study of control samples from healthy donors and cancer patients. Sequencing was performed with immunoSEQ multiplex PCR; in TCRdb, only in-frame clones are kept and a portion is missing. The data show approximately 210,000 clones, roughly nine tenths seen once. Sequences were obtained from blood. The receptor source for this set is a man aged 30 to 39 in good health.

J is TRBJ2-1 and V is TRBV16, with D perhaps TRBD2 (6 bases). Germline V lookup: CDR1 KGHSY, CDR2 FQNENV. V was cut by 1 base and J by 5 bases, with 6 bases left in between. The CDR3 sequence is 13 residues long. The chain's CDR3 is CASSQWGDNEQFF. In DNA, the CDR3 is TGTGCCAGCAGCCAATGGGGGGACAATGAGCAGTTCTTC.

The CDR3 sequence is CAWSVNRNTEAFF. CDR3 coding DNA: TGTGCCTGGAGTGTAAACAGAAACACTGAAGCTTTCTTT. The V call is TRBV30, the J call TRBJ1-1; no definite D call. CDR1 and CDR2 from the germline V gene are GTSNPN and SVGIG (reference sequence). Trimming shortened V by 0 bases and J by 2 bases, and 7 bases separated the two germline ends. This CDR3 spans 13 amino acids.

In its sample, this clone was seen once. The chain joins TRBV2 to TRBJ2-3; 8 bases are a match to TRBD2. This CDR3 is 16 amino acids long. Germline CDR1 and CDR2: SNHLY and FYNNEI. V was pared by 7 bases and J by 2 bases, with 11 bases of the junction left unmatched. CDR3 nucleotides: TGTGCCAGCAAAGGCGATCCGGGACTAGTCACAGATACGCAGTATTTT. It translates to CASKGDPGLVTDTQYF.

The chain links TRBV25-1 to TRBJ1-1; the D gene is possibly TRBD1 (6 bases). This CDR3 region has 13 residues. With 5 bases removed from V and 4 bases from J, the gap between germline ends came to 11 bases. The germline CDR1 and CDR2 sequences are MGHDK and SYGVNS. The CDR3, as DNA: TGTGCCAGCAGTTCTACAGGGTTCACTGAAGCTTTCTTT. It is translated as CASSSTGFTEAFF. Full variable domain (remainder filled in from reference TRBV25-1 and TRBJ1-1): EADIYQTPRYLVIGTGKKITLECSQTMGHDKMYWYQQDPGMELHLIHYSYGVNSTEKGDLSSESTVSRIRTEHFPLTLESARPSHTSQYLCASSSTGFTEAFFGQGTRLTVV.

The CDR3 nucleotides are TGTGCCAGCAGCGTATCGCACACGGGGGGGCCTAACACCGGGGAGCTGTTTTTT. As protein: CASSVSHTGGPNTGELFF. The J gene is TRBJ2-2, the V gene TRBV11-3, with 8 bases identical to TRBD2. V lost 5 bases to trimming and J lost 2 bases; unmatched junction nucleotides: 13. The CDR3 has 18 amino acids. Germline V CDR1 and CDR2: SGHNT, YENEEA.